Detailed here is one T cell receptor (beta chain). This record belongs to a study of blood T cell repertoires in COVID-19. In the original analysis: Amplification from reference gene primers served as the basis for estimated nucleated cell counts. Clones were read by immunoSEQ multiplex PCR, and TCRdb kept only the in-frame ones, dropping some. D and trimming were read from the DNA, whereas the V and J calls and clone size are those reported in that table. The table includes about 83,000 clones, roughly nine tenths detected once. Germline loops: CDR1 MDHEN, CDR2 SYDVKM. This CDR3 is built from 15 residues. V dropped 8 bases and J dropped 4; count of bases not matched to a gene: 8.

The sequenced sample consisted of peripheral blood. The clonotype originates from a woman aged 45-65 years with active or convalescent COVID-19. The rearrangement links TRBV28 to TRBJ1-5, with TRBD1 matching 10 bases. The CDR3 nucleotides are TGTGCCAGCGTAACTGGGACAGGGGATAATCAGCCCCAGCATTTT. Protein: CASVTGTGDNQPQHF.